The subject of this entry is one T cell receptor beta chain. This sample is drawn from a study of T cell responses to AZD1222 COVID-19 vaccine. CDR1 is SQVTM, CDR2 ANQGSEA, per germline. The CDR3 spans 12 residues. Trimming pared 6 bases from V and 7 bases from J, leaving 12 bases between. Using immunoSEQ multiplex PCR, the repertoire was profiled, and TCRdb retains in-frame clones only, with some absent. The table records about 150,000 clones, 92% of them present only once. The genes are TRBV29-1 and TRBJ1-4; D gene ambiguous. Sequenced material: peripheral blood, taken 28 days after the second AZD1222 dose. The origin of this receptor is an adult who received the AZD1222 COVID-19 vaccine. CDR3 amino acids: CSVGSMGEKLFF. The CDR3, as DNA: TGCAGCGTGGGAAGTATGGGTGAAAAACTGTTTTTT.